This TCR beta chain was identified in a study of blood T cell repertoires in COVID-19. Study-wide context: Sites across the United States, Italy and Spain contributed samples from acute and convalescent COVID-19. PBMCs, B-cell-depleted T cells, or T cells were the source of the cDNA or gDNA that made up the material.

CDR3 length equals 15 residues. V lost 5 bases to trimming and J lost 0 bases; unmatched junction nucleotides: 6. In germline, CDR1 is SGHAT, CDR2 FQDESV (reference sequence). Per the original data handling: Amplifying reference gene primers gave estimates of nucleated cell counts. Sequencing was performed with immunoSEQ multiplex PCR; in TCRdb, only in-frame clones are kept and a portion is missing. The V and J calls and clone size are taken from that table; D and trimming were inferred from the DNA. The table lists 250,000 to 350,000 clones, 70% to 90% of them singletons, with about 3% in the top ten.

The V call is TRBV11-1, the J call TRBJ1-1; 7 bases are shared with TRBD1. The material sequenced was peripheral blood. The origin of this receptor is a woman younger than 45 with active or convalescent COVID-19. CDR3 amino acids: CASSPTTGMNTEAFF. CDR3 in DNA: TGTGCCAGCAGCCCGACGACAGGGATGAACACTGAAGCTTTCTTT.